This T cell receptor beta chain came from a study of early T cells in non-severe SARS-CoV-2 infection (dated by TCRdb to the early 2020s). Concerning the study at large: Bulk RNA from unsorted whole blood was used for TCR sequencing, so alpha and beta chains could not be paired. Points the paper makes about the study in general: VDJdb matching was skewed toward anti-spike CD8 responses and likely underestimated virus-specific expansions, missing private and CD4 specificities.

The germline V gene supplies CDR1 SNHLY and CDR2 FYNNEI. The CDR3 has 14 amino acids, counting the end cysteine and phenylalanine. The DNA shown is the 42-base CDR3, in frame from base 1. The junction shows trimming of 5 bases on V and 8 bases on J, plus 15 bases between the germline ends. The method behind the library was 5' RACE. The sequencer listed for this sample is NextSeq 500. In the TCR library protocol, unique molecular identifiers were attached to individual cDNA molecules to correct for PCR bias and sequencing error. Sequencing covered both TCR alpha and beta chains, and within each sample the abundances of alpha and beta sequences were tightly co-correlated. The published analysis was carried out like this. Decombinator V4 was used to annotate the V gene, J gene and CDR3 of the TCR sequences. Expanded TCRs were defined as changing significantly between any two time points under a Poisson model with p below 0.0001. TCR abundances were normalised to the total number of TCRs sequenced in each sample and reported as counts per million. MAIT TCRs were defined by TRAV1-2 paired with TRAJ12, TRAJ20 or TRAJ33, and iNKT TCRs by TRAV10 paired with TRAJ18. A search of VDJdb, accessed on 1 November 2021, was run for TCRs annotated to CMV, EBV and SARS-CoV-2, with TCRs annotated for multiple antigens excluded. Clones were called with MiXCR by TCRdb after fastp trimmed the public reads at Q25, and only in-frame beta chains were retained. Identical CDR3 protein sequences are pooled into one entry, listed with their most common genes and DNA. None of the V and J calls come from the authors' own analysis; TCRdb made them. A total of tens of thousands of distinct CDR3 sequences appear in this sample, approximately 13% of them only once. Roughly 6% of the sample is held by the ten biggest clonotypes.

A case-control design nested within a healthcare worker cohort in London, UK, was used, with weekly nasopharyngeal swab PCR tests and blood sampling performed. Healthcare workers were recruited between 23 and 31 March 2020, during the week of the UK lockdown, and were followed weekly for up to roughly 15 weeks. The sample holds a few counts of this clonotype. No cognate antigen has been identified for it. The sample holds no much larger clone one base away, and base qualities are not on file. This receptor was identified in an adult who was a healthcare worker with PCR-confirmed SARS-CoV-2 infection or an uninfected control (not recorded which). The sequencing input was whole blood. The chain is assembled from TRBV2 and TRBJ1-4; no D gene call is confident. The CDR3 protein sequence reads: CASSKHPEDEKLFF. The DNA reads TGTGCCAGCAGTAAACACCCCGAGGACGAAAAACTGTTTTTT.